The 25 T cell receptor beta chains below all came from one sample that was sequenced in a study of graft-versus-host responses after intestinal transplantation. Method: immunoSEQ multiplex PCR; TCRdb's copy keeps in-frame clones and lacks some. The data contain 85,000 to 100,000 clones, 90% of them singletons. What these receptors recognize is not known. Specimen: unstimulated CD4+ T cells sorted from spleen or lymph node cells, collected before intestinal transplant. Every receptor here comes from a human donor who received an intestinal transplant.

A few counts support this clone. The gene calls are TRBV27 and TRBJ1-5; D is uncertain. The CDR3 consists of 15 residues. Germline V CDR1 and CDR2: MNHEY, SMNVEV (reference sequence). Between the trimmed V and J ends, which lost 6 bases and 2 bases, there was a span of 14 bases. The DNA of the CDR3 is TGTGCCAGCAGCGTGGGGAGGGCCGGCAATCAGCCCCAGCATTTT. Translation: CASSVGRAGNQPQHF.

This rearrangement joins TRBV19 to TRBJ2-1; D possibly corresponds to TRBD2 (7 bases). Trimming left V 4 bases short and J 3 bases short, with 10 bases between. The CDR3 has 14 amino acids. Germline V gene sequence: CDR1 LNHDA, CDR2 SQIVND (reference sequence). CDR3: CASSTGGGYNEQFF. DNA of the CDR3: TGTGCCAGTAGTACGGGGGGCGGCTACAATGAGCAGTTCTTC.

The chain combines TRBV19 with TRBJ1-3; 7 bases agree with TRBD1. The CDR3 length is 16 residues. Losses at the gene ends were 6 bases for V and 3 bases for J; bases not matched to a gene: 11. In germline, CDR1 is LNHDA, CDR2 SQIVND (reference sequence). CDR3 residues: CASSSRRNRGGNTIYF. The CDR3 region has the DNA TGTGCCAGTAGCTCACGACGAAACAGGGGTGGAAACACCATATATTTT.

The chain uses TRBV6-1 and TRBJ1-1, with D possibly being TRBD1 (5 bases). The germline CDR1 and CDR2 sequences are MNHNS and SASEGT. The germline V and J ends were trimmed by 6 bases and 11 bases, with 25 bases remaining between them. This CDR3 comprises 15 residues. The CDR3: CASRPDRDEREDAFF. CDR3 DNA sequence: TGTGCCAGCAGGCCTGACCGGGACGAAAGGGAGGATGCTTTCTTT.

The V call is TRBV27, the J call TRBJ1-5, with D possibly being TRBD1 (5 bases). Germline V gives CDR1 MNHEY, CDR2 SMNVEV (reference sequence). The V end was cut by 6 bases, the J end by 4 bases, with 19 bases between. This CDR3 comprises 16 residues. CDR3 nucleotides: TGTGCCAGCAGCCCTACGGCTACTGGGGGGAATCAGCCCCAGCATTTT. Protein product: CASSPTATGGNQPQHF.

The chain couples TRBV2 to TRBJ1-5; D might be TRBD1 (5 bases). CDR1 is SNHLY and CDR2 is FYNNEI in the germline V gene. V lost 4 bases to trimming and J lost 9 bases, with 19 bases between them. The CDR3 has 15 residues. CDR3 region: CASSVGDSGWRPQHF. CDR3 DNA: TGTGCCAGCAGTGTCGGGGACTCGGGGTGGAGGCCCCAGCATTTT.

The chain recombines TRBV19 with TRBJ1-2, with TRBD1 matching over 12 bases. CDR1 and CDR2 from the germline V gene are LNHDA and SQIVND (reference sequence). The junction had 6 bases not matched to a gene; V was cut back by 7 bases and J by 0 bases. The CDR3 covers 16 residues. The CDR3: CASKWDRGQANYGYTF. CDR3 sequence (DNA): TGTGCCAGTAAATGGGACAGGGGGCAAGCTAACTATGGCTACACCTTC.

The chain uses TRBV18 and TRBJ2-3, with D perhaps matching TRBD1 (5 bases). The CDR3 consists of 15 residues. Germline loops: CDR1 KGHSH, CDR2 LQKENI. Trimming pared 5 bases from V and 2 bases from J, leaving 14 bases between. The CDR3, as DNA: TGTGCCAGCTCAATATCGGCAGGGAACACAGATACGCAGTATTTT. This sequence encodes CASSISAGNTDTQYF. Full variable domain (remainder filled in from reference TRBV18 and TRBJ2-3): NAGVMQNPRHLVRRRGQEARLRCSPMKGHSHVYWYRQLPEEGLKFMVYLQKENIIDESGMPKERFSAEFPKEGPSILRIQQVVRGDSAAYFCASSISAGNTDTQYFGPGTRLTVL.

The chain uses TRBV9 and TRBJ2-2, with a weak D call TRBD2 (5 bases). Trimming removed 4 bases at V and 1 base at J, with 14 bases between. The CDR3 has 16 residues. From germline, CDR1 is SGDLS and CDR2 YYNGEE. The CDR3 nucleotides read TGTGCCAGCAGCCCGGGCCAGCGGAAGAACACCGGGGAGCTGTTTTTT. Translated, it gives CASSPGQRKNTGELFF. Based on the CDR3 plus reference TRBV9 and TRBJ2-2, the full variable domain is DSGVTQTPKHLITATGQRVTLRCSPRSGDLSVYWYQQSLDQGLQFLIQYYNGEERAKGNILERFSAQQFPDLHSELNLSSLELGDSALYFCASSPGQRKNTGELFFGEGSRLTVL.

V and J are TRBV19 and TRBJ2-1; D may be TRBD2 (6 bases). The CDR3 sequence is 17 residues long. With 2 bases removed from V and 0 bases from J, the gap between germline ends came to 14 bases. Germline-derived CDR1 and CDR2 are LNHDA and SQIVND (reference sequence). This chain's CDR3 is CASSIFRGTSSYNEQFF. CDR3 in DNA: TGTGCCAGTAGTATATTTCGGGGGACGAGCTCCTACAATGAGCAGTTCTTC.

The chain has TRBV14 and TRBJ2-7; D perhaps matches TRBD2 (5 bases). Germline CDR1 reads SGHDN; CDR2 reads FVKESK. V was cut by 4 bases and J by 2 bases, with 12 bases left in between. The CDR3 totals 14 residues. The CDR3 is CASSPARGTYEQYF. The CDR3 DNA reads TGTGCCAGCAGCCCTGCCCGGGGAACCTACGAGCAGTACTTC.

The table lists this clone with a count of one. The chain is built from TRBV7-8 and TRBJ2-1; 10 positions agree with TRBD2. The CDR3 length is 19 residues. The ends lost 1 base at V and 1 base at J; junction bases unmatched: 10. Germline V gene data show CDR1 as SGHVS and CDR2 as FQNEAQ. This CDR3 is CASSLVSLAGGPSYNEQFF. CDR3 coding DNA: TGTGCCAGCAGCTTAGTTTCCTTAGCGGGGGGACCTTCCTACAATGAGCAGTTCTTC.

This chain joins TRBV2 and TRBJ1-5; TRBD1 might be the D (5 bases). The CDR3 has 14 amino acids. The V end lost 3 bases, the J end lost 2 bases, and 8 bases lay between the germline ends. Germline values: CDR1 SNHLY, CDR2 FYNNEI. This CDR3 is CASSDRVGNQPQHF. The CDR3 nucleotides are TGTGCCAGCAGTGACAGGGTGGGCAATCAGCCCCAGCATTTT. Based on the CDR3 plus reference TRBV2 and TRBJ1-5, the full variable domain is EPEVTQTPSHQVTQMGQEVILRCVPISNHLYFYWYRQILGQKVEFLVSFYNNEISEKSEIFDDQFSVERPDGSNFTLKIRSTKLEDSAMYFCASSDRVGNQPQHFGDGTRLSIL.

J is TRBJ1-1 and V is TRBV18, with D perhaps TRBD1 (5 bases). The length of the CDR3 is 16 residues. V was clipped by 0 bases and J by 1 base, with 12 bases between them. CDR1 and CDR2 from the germline V gene are KGHSH and LQKENI. This CDR3 is CASSPPWGTGNTEAFF. The CDR3 nucleotides are TGTGCCAGCTCACCACCGTGGGGTACAGGGAACACTGAAGCTTTCTTT.

This chain joins TRBV5-1 and TRBJ1-1, with 7 bases aligning to TRBD1. The CDR3 runs 16 residues. After removal of 4 bases from V and 1 base from J, the junction contained 10 bases not matched to a gene. Germline V gives CDR1 SGHRS, CDR2 YFSETQ. CDR3 protein: CASSTQGVPPNTEAFF. CDR3 DNA sequence: TGCGCCAGCAGCACGCAGGGGGTTCCCCCGAACACTGAAGCTTTCTTT.

This chain joins TRBV7-8 and TRBJ1-1; TRBD1 matches 10 bases. Germline V gives CDR1 SGHVS, CDR2 FQNEAQ. Trimming removed 5 bases from V and 4 bases from J; junction bases left unmatched: 13. CDR3 length: 17 amino acids. The CDR3 is CASSITGTGALGTEAFF. The CDR3, as DNA: TGTGCCAGCAGCATAACCGGGACAGGGGCCCTGGGCACTGAAGCTTTCTTT.

This clone was observed a single time. The chain has TRBV7-8 and TRBJ2-5, with D perhaps TRBD2 (6 bases). The germline V gene has CDR1 SGHVS and CDR2 FQNEAQ. The CDR3 loop spans 15 amino acids. V was clipped by 1 base and J by 4 bases, with 13 bases between them. CDR3 loop: CASSLGVGGGETQYF. In DNA, the CDR3 is TGTGCCAGCAGCTTAGGAGTCGGGGGAGGAGAGACCCAGTACTTC.

The chain uses TRBV18 and TRBJ1-6, with 9 bases fitting TRBD1. The CDR3 length is 15 residues. Germline assignment: CDR1 KGHSH and CDR2 LQKENI. With 3 bases clipped from V and 10 bases from J, the junction kept 7 bases outside the gene matches. CDR3 residues: CASSPVDRGGSPLHF. The CDR3 DNA reads TGTGCCAGCTCACCGGTGGACAGGGGTGGATCACCCCTCCACTTT. The full variable domain, rest sourced from reference TRBV18 and TRBJ1-6, is NAGVMQNPRHLVRRRGQEARLRCSPMKGHSHVYWYRQLPEEGLKFMVYLQKENIIDESGMPKERFSAEFPKEGPSILRIQQVVRGDSAAYFCASSPVDRGGSPLHFGNGTRLTVT.

The chain uses TRBV5-5 and TRBJ1-5; no clear D. Germline values: CDR1 SGHKS, CDR2 YYEKEE (reference sequence). V lost 4 bases and J lost 5, with 19 bases in between. The CDR3 sequence is 16 residues long. This CDR3 reads CASSPLGGNGDQPQHF. The CDR3 region has the DNA TGTGCCAGCAGCCCCCTGGGAGGGAATGGCGATCAGCCCCAGCATTTT. Together with reference TRBV5-5 and TRBJ1-5, the CDR3 gives the full variable domain: DAGVTQSPTHLIKTRGQQVTLRCSPISGHKSVSWYQQVLGQGPQFIFQYYEKEERGRGNFPDRFSARQFPNYSSELNVNALLLGDSALYLCASSPLGGNGDQPQHFGDGTRLSIL.

V is TRBV9 and J is TRBJ2-7; 12 nucleotides match TRBD2. The V segment lost 4 bases and the J segment 4 bases; nucleotides outside the gene matches: 9. Germline-derived CDR1 and CDR2 are SGDLS and YYNGEE. CDR3 length equals 16 residues. The CDR3 region has the DNA TGTGCCAGCAGCCCCGGACTAGCGGGGTGGGCATACGAGCAGTACTTC. As protein: CASSPGLAGWAYEQYF.

This clone was seen just once. V is TRBV7-9 and J is TRBJ2-3; 7 bases are shared with TRBD2. J was trimmed by 2 bases and V by 5 bases; bases with no gene match: 7. The CDR3 length is 15 residues. CDR1 is SEHNR, CDR2 FQNEAQ, per germline (reference sequence). DNA of the CDR3: TGTGCCAGCAGCCTTGGGCGGGGGACCACAGATACGCAGTATTTT. This sequence encodes CASSLGRGTTDTQYF.

The rearrangement uses TRBV11-3 and TRBJ2-5; TRBD2 aligns across 8 bases. Germline trimming cut 5 bases from V and 5 bases from J; bases unmatched to any gene: 7. Germline V CDR1 and CDR2: SGHNT, YENEEA. The CDR3 extends over 14 amino acids. CDR3 amino acids: CASSRSGARETQYF. The CDR3 nucleotides read TGTGCCAGCAGCCGTAGCGGGGCCAGGGAGACCCAGTACTTC.

This rearrangement joins TRBV7-3 to TRBJ1-1, with 7 bases matching TRBD1. Germline-derived CDR1 and CDR2 are SGHTA and FQGTGA. The trim removed 5 bases at V and 12 bases at J, leaving 12 bases unmatched. This CDR3 has 13 amino acids. The CDR3 is CASSPVAQGETFF. The CDR3 nucleotides are TGTGCCAGCAGCCCCGTGGCCCAGGGGGAAACTTTCTTT. Full variable domain (missing parts from reference TRBV7-3 and TRBJ1-1): GAGVSQTPSNKVTEKGKYVELRCDPISGHTALYWYRQSLGQGPEFLIYFQGTGAADDSGLPNDRFFAVRPEGSVSTLKIQRTERGDSAVYLCASSPVAQGETFFGQGTRLTVV.

The V gene is TRBV2, the J gene TRBJ2-1; D is possibly TRBD2 (5 bases). Germline V gene data show CDR1 as SNHLY and CDR2 as FYNNEI. V lost 5 bases to trimming and J lost 0 bases, with 11 bases between them. The CDR3 covers 15 residues. CDR3 region: CASSRGLSSYNEQFF. The CDR3 nucleotides read TGTGCCAGCAGTCGGGGTCTCAGCTCCTACAATGAGCAGTTCTTC.

This sequence joins TRBV7-3 and TRBJ2-5; 8 nucleotides line up with TRBD1. The germline gives CDR1 SGHTA, CDR2 FQGTGA. This CDR3 region has 13 residues. The trim removed 5 bases at V and 2 bases at J, leaving 1 base unmatched. The CDR3 sequence: CASSDRGQETQYF. In DNA form, the CDR3 reads TGTGCCAGCAGCGACAGGGGTCAAGAGACCCAGTACTTC.